Included here is one T cell receptor beta chain sequence, with context. This specimen belongs to a study of blood T cell repertoires in COVID-19. For the study at large: The origin of the acute and convalescent COVID-19 samples was the United States, Italy and Spain. Nucleic acid was either cDNA or gDNA, and it came from T cells, B-cell-depleted T cells, or PBMCs.

Everyone who took part was 18 to 89 years old, and they came from about two dozen US areas. Cohort 3 donors were reported recovered after two negative PCRs, clearance, or symptom resolution. With V trimmed by 3 bases and J by 8 bases, 5 bases remained unmatched. The CDR3 runs to 14 residues. In germline, CDR1 is KGHSY, CDR2 FQNENV. Profiled with immunoSEQ multiplex PCR; TCRdb holds only in-frame clones, not every one. Counted here are about 150,000 clones, around four fifths occurring once; the ten biggest clones make up 6.2%. This TCR derives from a middle-aged woman who had recovered from COVID-19. The V gene is TRBV16, the J gene TRBJ2-1; the match to TRBD1 covers 9 bases. Sequencing input: PBMCs or T cells enriched from blood (not recorded which). CDR3 in DNA: TGTGCCAGCAGCCAGGGACAGGGATTCGATGAGCAGTTCTTC. Encoded protein: CASSQGQGFDEQFF.